This TCR beta chain appears in the sequencing data of a study of cytomegalovirus exposure and HLA in healthy donors (dated by TCRdb to 2016 to 2017). As for the study more broadly: An earlier analysis of roughly 610 of the donors reported 250 to 350 Gb of sequence data and roughly 120 million unique TCR beta sequences obtained from about 170 million T cells. An early release that covered some 630 HLA-typed donors contained around 330 gigabases of sequencing data and tens of millions of unique TCR sequences. Of the roughly 430 genotyped donors, approximately 80% fell in the genetic ancestry cluster associated with self-reported Caucasian donors. The aim of the study was to test whether cataloging public T cell receptors could identify signatures of past pathogen exposure. Using immunosequencing, the study profiled T cell repertoires from about 610 subjects and related those repertoires to cytomegalovirus serostatus. Besides the first cohort of under 700 subjects, a separate validation cohort made up of over 100 different subjects was used. To predict cytomegalovirus infection status, the study brought together high-throughput TCR immunosequencing, statistical association of individual TCRs with disease status, and machine learning. A later analysis re-examined previously published TCR beta repertoires from 610 or so donors and added high-resolution HLA genotyping to investigate patterns of TCR occurrence. Rather than drawing on any new phenotypic data, the later analysis identified candidate immune exposures from TCR beta sequences and the way those sequences occurred across donors. In an earlier analysis of around 540 of the donors, high-throughput TCR beta sequencing was used to judge whether each TCR beta V gene segment behaved as functional or pseudogenic. Donor age, sex, ethnicity and CMV serostatus were collected together with the repertoire data. Genome-wide SNP genotypes for about 55% of the 666 donors were used in a later genetic analysis, which treated that subset as a discovery cohort. Every repertoire in the discovery cohort had been generated on one and the same sequencing platform. HLA typing included class I and class II loci at four-digit resolution. The number of typed donors differed by locus: about 629-630 for A, B, C, DRB1 and DQB1; 522 for DQA1; approximately 610 for DPA1; and 400 to 480 for DPB1. Five DR-DQ haplotypes were treated as single units for association and clustering because of strong linkage in the cohort. On average, 235,054 unique TCR beta nucleotide sequences were sequenced per donor among 398 genotyped donors of the cohort, with 15% to 20% of those sequences being non-productive. Overall study results and their limits: At a false discovery rate of 0.05, a later analysis linked fewer than 20,000 TCR beta sequences to specific HLA alleles. In a later analysis, HLA-associated TCR beta chains were found to be more clonally expanded and to have lower generation probabilities than equally common non-associated chains. The cohort was sequenced for TCR beta chains only, and without alpha or paired-chain data the features that could be detected were limited. A later genetic analysis reported fewer N-insertions in productive TCRs among donors in an Asian-associated ancestry cluster than the approximately 700-donor mean. A few of the identified cytomegalovirus-associated TCR beta chains were confirmed in vitro to be specific for cytomegalovirus antigens. The earlier analysis of 450 to 700 of the donors excluded roughly 16 rarely observed V segments, including chromosome 9 orphons, because counts were too low. An association between a missense DCLRE1C variant and V-gene and J-gene trimming of TCR beta chains was found in a later genetic analysis and replicated in an independent cohort. Most TCR sequences were seen in very few donors, while some public TCRs were found in many individuals. Most CMV-associated TCR beta chains appeared to be HLA-restricted in a later analysis, and the HLA associations seemed to be driven largely by CMV exposure. A further reported finding was that TCR beta sequences accurately predicted the HLA-A and HLA-B alleles for most subjects in the first cohort. The authors suggested that the approach could potentially be generalized to other disease states and immunological phenotypes. Strong co-occurrence of HLA alleles, especially DR and DQ, made assigning TCR associations to individual alleles difficult. Because HLA typing was missing for some donors at each locus, association tests included only the typed subset. Correlated functional status among segregating V segments might reflect linkage disequilibrium, but an unknown experimental factor could not be ruled out. Some IMGT-functional V segments, including TRBV6-2 and TRBV6-3, could not be told apart with the 87-base-pair reads, so those segments were excluded. The sequencing pipeline was judged likely to have produced a cluster of highly shared sequence variants as a technical artifact. In a later analysis, TCR association rates were found to vary across HLA loci, with the most associated TCRs seen for DRB1 alleles and the fewest for HLA-C alleles. Cytomegalovirus status was reported to be diagnosed by the classifier with high specificity and sensitivity in both the original and validation cohorts. According to a later analysis, parvovirus B19, influenza, CMV and Epstein-Barr virus appeared linked to several top co-occurrence clusters. In an earlier analysis of about 550 of the donors, most TCR beta V segments were observed in productive rearrangements about 90% or about 30% of the time, broadly matching IMGT annotations. Presence/absence analyses assumed roughly uniform sequencing depth across donors, an assumption that may not hold. The study listed 150 to 200 TCR beta chains as associated with cytomegalovirus. For the cohort, immune exposure information was limited to CMV serostatus.

The cohort consisted of some 730 healthy bone marrow donors. At the time of sampling, all cohort members were nominally healthy, though unrecorded immune exposures were likely present. The donor tested CMV seronegative, placing the donor among the 350 or so seronegative members of the cohort. Every donor gave a peripheral blood sample, and the peripheral blood mononuclear cells from that sample were used for TCR beta sequencing. Genomic DNA extraction from the blood cell samples was performed with the Qiagen DNeasy Blood Extraction Kit. The receptor library was made with the immunoSEQ multiplex PCR assay. For the multiplex PCR, a mixture combining 60 forward primers for TCR Vbeta segments and 13 reverse primers for TCR Jbeta segments was used. A multiplex PCR assay on genomic DNA amplified the CDR3 region of rearranged TCR beta genes. On the Illumina HiSeq System, the amplified TCR beta libraries were sequenced as 87-base-pair reads. As for the original processing: Across the 700 or so repertoires, a later analysis counted 60 million to 90 million unique TCR beta chains, around 11 million of which were shared by at least two donors. To remove PCR and sequencing errors, raw reads were error-corrected and collapsed into unique sequences using a nearest-neighbor algorithm that merged closely related sequences. To assign V, D and J gene segments, CDR3 sequences were aligned to IMGT reference sequences. For a sequence to be retained, a match of at least six nucleotides was required to both a V gene segment and a J gene segment. A rearrangement was called productive if the CDR3 had no stop codons and remained in frame with V and J, and every other rearrangement was called non-productive. CDR3 was defined by IMGT convention, running from the second conserved V-encoded cysteine to the conserved J-encoded phenylalanine. The earlier analysis of 550 to 650 of the donors excluded any sequence lacking an unambiguous match to a single V gene segment. An earlier analysis of just under 600 of the donors called V segments functional above 56.7% productive rearrangements and segregating when the between-donor standard deviation exceeded 5%. A statistical classification framework was built for diagnosing cytomegalovirus status from the catalog of TCR beta chain sequences. In a later analysis, V and J genes were assigned by comparing TCR nucleotide sequences against IMGT/GENE-DB human TR gene sequences. Using the TCRdist pipeline, a later analysis assigned CDR3 sequences along with most-parsimonious VDJ recombination scenarios. In a later analysis, each TCR beta chain was defined by its CDR3 amino acid sequence together with its V-gene family, and reads without a unique V-gene family were excluded. As a way to deal with suspected cross-contamination and a sequencing artifact, a later analysis dropped 450 to 700 nucleotide sequences that were highly shared and had low generation probability. In a later analysis, a clonal expansion index for each public chain was calculated from normalized within-repertoire ranks of inferred template counts. In a later analysis, generation probabilities were computed using a VDJ recombination model fitted to out-of-frame rearrangements, and the results were checked against IGoR. A later analysis scored TCR-TCR, TCR-HLA and TCR-CMV co-occurrence with hypergeometric tests, applying a repertoire-size bias correction to TCR pairs. A later analysis estimated false discovery rates by permuting HLA or CMV assignments 20 times. In a later analysis, co-occurring TCRs were grouped using DBSCAN, with TCRdist sequence similarity added in when clustering inside HLA-allele-positive subsets. For co-occurrence clustering, repertoires with fewer than 30,000 or more than 120,000 public chains were excluded, along with five repertoires with anomalous nucleotide sharing. The table comes from immuneACCESS by way of TCRdb, which keeps in-frame sequences with V and J called. Part of the clones is missing from these tables; in studies checked, under half for an unresolved V gene and the rest for unknown reasons. The D gene and trimming were derived from the DNA, and the V and J assignments and clone size from that table. The sample data list about 110,000 clones, and over 65% of these were observed just once. The top ten clones comprise under 1.5% of the sample.

The CDR3 runs 14 residues from the cysteine to the phenylalanine. Only the CDR3 region is kept as DNA, spanning 42 bases read in frame from base 1. Germline trimming amounts to 4 bases on V and 4 bases on J, with 1 as the count of junction bases outside the gene matches. From the germline V gene, CDR1 is SGHRS and CDR2 is YFSETQ. On this clone: It lacks a known antigen. It has no much larger one-base neighbor in the sample; base qualities were not kept.

In this chain, TRBV5-1 is recombined with TRBJ2-2, with TRBD2 matching 10 junction bases. This TCR came from a woman aged 30 to 39 in good health and CMV-seronegative. Material: PBMCs. The base sequence is TGCGCCAGCAGCACTAGCGGGGTCACCGGGGAGCTGTTTTTT. Its product reads: CASSTSGVTGELFF. The full variable domain, completed from the reference TRBV5-1 and TRBJ2-2 proteins outside the CDR3, reads KAGVTQTPRYLIKTRGQQVTLSCSPISGHRSVSWYQQTPGQGLQFLFEYFSETQRNKGNFPGRFSGRQFSNSRSEMNVSTLELGDSALYLCASSTSGVTGELFFGEGSRLTVL.